These 8 T cell receptor beta chains were sequenced from one sample in a study of blood T cells in healthy people across ages. Then a second PCR, running about 7 to 11 cycles, was carried out with a sample-barcoded 5' primer and a J-beta primer mix. MiXCR, applied by TCRdb to the 5' RACE reads, yields one record per CDR3 protein. The sample records roughly 730,000 distinct CDR3 sequences, roughly three fifths being singletons. Sequencing was carried out using blood. The receptors here all came from a man aged 40-49 years in good health.

In DNA form, the CDR3 reads TGTGCCAGCAGCTTAGTGGGGCTTAACTATGGCTACACCTTC. Translating it yields CASSLVGLNYGYTF. The chain combines TRBV11-2 with TRBJ1-2, with D tentatively TRBD1 (5 bases). Germline CDR1 is SGHAT and CDR2 is FQNNGV. The V gene lost 1 base and the J gene lost 1 base, with 7 bases spanning the gap. This CDR3 spans 14 amino acids.

Comments on this clonotype: Possible read error: a much larger clone is one base away. V usage is TRBV6-1 and J usage is TRBJ2-5, with D possibly matching TRBD1 (6 bases). Trimming took off 0 bases at V and 5 bases at J, with 13 bases between the two ends. Looked up from germline, CDR1 is MNHNS and CDR2 is SASEGT. The CDR3 length is 15 residues. CDR3 in DNA: TGTGCCAGCAGTGAAGCGGGTACAGGGATGGAGACCCAGTACTTC. Translated: CASSEAGTGMETQYF.

V usage is TRBV28 and J usage is TRBJ1-5, with D unresolved. CDR1 is MDHEN, CDR2 SYDVKM, per germline. The CDR3 loop spans 15 amino acids. V was shortened by 3 bases and J by 2 bases, with 11 bases between the two germline ends. The CDR3 DNA sequence: TGTGCCAGCAGTTTGGGTGACGGGGGCAATCAGCCCCAGCATTTT. Amino acid sequence: CASSLGDGGNQPQHF.

This clonotype was seen more than once but under ten times. The chain joins TRBV3-1 to TRBJ2-1; 8 bases line up with TRBD1. Losses at the gene ends were 5 bases for V and 12 bases for J; bases not matched to a gene: 6. The CDR3 runs 12 residues. Germline lookup yields CDR1 LGHDT and CDR2 YNNKEL (reference sequence). Here the CDR3 reads CASSGQGLGQFF. The CDR3, as DNA: TGTGCCAGCAGCGGACAGGGTCTTGGGCAGTTCTTC.

This clonotype was found once. The chain uses TRBV27 and TRBJ2-5, with 10 positions matching TRBD2. Germline loops: CDR1 MNHEY, CDR2 SMNVEV (reference sequence). The CDR3 covers 15 residues. Losses at the gene ends were 6 bases for V and 7 bases for J; bases not matched to a gene: 11. CDR3 sequence: CASSLAGVSRGTQYF. The CDR3 DNA is TGTGCCAGCAGCCTAGCGGGAGTTAGTCGCGGGACCCAGTACTTC.

This sequence joins TRBV4-3 and TRBJ2-3; TRBD2 agrees at 12 bases. CDR3 length equals 18 residues. V was clipped by 0 bases and J by 4 bases; unmatched bases: 8. Germline lookup yields CDR1 LGHNA and CDR2 YSLEER. CDR3 residues: CASSQDYPSGRAADTQYF. The CDR3 DNA reads as TGCGCCAGCAGCCAAGATTACCCTAGCGGGAGGGCGGCAGATACGCAGTATTTT.

The V gene is TRBV27, the J gene TRBJ1-1; perhaps TRBD1 as D (6 bases). CDR3 length equals 14 residues. Germline V gene sequence: CDR1 MNHEY, CDR2 SMNVEV (reference sequence). V was pared by 6 bases and J by 5 bases, with 16 bases between. The CDR3 DNA reads as TGTGCCAGCAGACCGACAGGTTTAATTACTGAAGCTTTCTTT. Its protein product is CASRPTGLITEAFF.

This chain links TRBV24-1 with TRBJ2-4, with D possibly TRBD1 on 5 matching bases. This CDR3 comprises 14 residues. The V gene's germline CDR1 is KGHDR and CDR2 SFDVKD. V lost 4 bases and J 7 bases, leaving 13 bases between the germline ends. This CDR3 reads CATSEPTSGNIQYF. DNA of the CDR3: TGTGCCACCAGTGAGCCGACATCAGGGAACATTCAGTACTTC.